These T cell receptor beta chains were read from a single sample in a study of blood T cell repertoires in COVID-19. TCRdb's copy holds only in-frame clones and misses some; the assay was immunoSEQ multiplex PCR. Altogether roughly 150,000 clones are present, 84% being singletons, with the ten largest covering about 7.2%. The sequenced sample was peripheral blood. The receptors shown here come from a woman between 50 and 59 years old in a cohort sampled during active or convalescent COVID-19. Both conserved end residues are part of each CDR3. The D gene is left open where the match is weak. Some rows have no size entry. The others give once, few or many, or a class for an expanded clone.

D gene,V gene,J gene,clone size,CDR3 protein,CDR3 DNA
TRBD2,TRBV5-8,TRBJ2-7,NA,CATGGASYEQYF,TGTGCCACCGGGGGGGCTTCCTACGAGCAGTACTTC
NA,TRBV28,TRBJ1-2,NA,CASSFNREITF,TGTGCCAGCAGTTTCAACCGGGAGATAACCTTC
TRBD2,TRBV4-3,TRBJ2-7,NA,CASSPSQGLAGYLWEQYF,TGCGCCAGCAGCCCCTCCCAGGGTCTAGCGGGGTATCTGTGGGAGCAGTACTTC
NA,TRBV18,TRBJ1-6,NA,CASSPTAGARSSYNSPLHF,TGTGCCAGCTCACCAACGGCAGGGGCTAGAAGCTCCTATAATTCACCCCTCCACTTT
TRBD1,TRBV4-3,TRBJ2-5,few,CASSQNGGTGGETQYF,TGCGCCAGCAGCCAAAACGGGGGGACAGGGGGGGAGACCCAGTACTTC
TRBD1,TRBV5-6,TRBJ2-7,once,CASETGDRSYEQYF,TGTGCCAGCGAGACAGGGGATCGCTCCTACGAGCAGTACTTC
NA,TRBV6-5,TRBJ1-2,NA,CASSDSRGSYTF,TGTGCCAGCAGTGACTCCAGGGGTAGCTACACCTTC
TRBD2,TRBV7-9,TRBJ2-5,NA,CASSLASGGYQETQYF,TGTGCCAGCAGCTTGGCTAGCGGGGGGTACCAAGAGACCCAGTACTTC
NA,TRBV27,TRBJ1-1,NA,CASSLGNFGRAFF,TGTGCCAGCAGTTTAGGGAACTTTGGGAGAGCTTTCTTT
NA,TRBV7-3,TRBJ1-2,few,CASSPGNAYGYTF,TGTGCCAGCAGCCCAGGCAACGCCTATGGCTACACCTTC
TRBD2,TRBV5-4,TRBJ2-3,NA,CASSRGTSGGTTDTQYF,TGTGCCAGCAGCCGTGGGACTAGCGGGGGGACCACAGATACGCAGTATTTT
NA,TRBV27,TRBJ2-7,NA,CASSRNSAGPYEQYF,TGTGCCAGCAGTCGAAATAGCGCGGGTCCCTACGAGCAGTACTTC
TRBD2,TRBV7-2,TRBJ2-7,NA,CASSLKFLAGGPQYF,TGTGCCAGCAGCTTGAAATTCTTAGCGGGGGGGCCACAGTACTTC
TRBD2,TRBV10-3,TRBJ2-5,NA,CAIRMTSGQETQYF,TGTGCCATCAGGATGACTAGCGGGCAAGAGACCCAGTACTTC
NA,TRBV7-2,TRBJ2-6,NA,CASSLFSSPLSGANVLTF,TGTGCCAGCAGCTTATTCAGTAGCCCTCTGTCTGGGGCCAACGTCCTGACTTTC
TRBD1,TRBV25-1,TRBJ2-7,NA,CASSDPGTGDDEQYF,TGTGCCAGCAGTGACCCCGGGACAGGGGACGACGAGCAGTACTTC
NA,TRBV9,TRBJ2-3,NA,CASSVASSGPRPTQYF,TGTGCCAGCAGCGTAGCCTCCAGCGGCCCTCGCCCTACGCAGTATTTT
NA,TRBV9,TRBJ2-1,NA,CASSVGTAGGEQFF,TGTGCCAGCAGCGTAGGCACAGCCGGTGGTGAGCAGTTCTTC
NA,TRBV18,TRBJ1-3,NA,CASSPPNPTGGNTIYF,TGTGCCAGCTCACCACCGAATCCCACAGGTGGAAACACCATATATTTT
TRBD1,TRBV5-1,TRBJ1-4,NA,CASSLGTVATNEKLFF,TGCGCCAGCAGCCTGGGGACAGTTGCAACTAATGAAAAACTGTTTTTT
TRBD2,TRBV7-2,TRBJ2-3,NA,CASSTPGLAARSYTQYF,TGTGCCAGCAGCACACCGGGACTAGCGGCGAGGAGCTATACGCAGTATTTT
TRBD2,TRBV7-2,TRBJ2-3,NA,CASSHRGLAGGSTDTQYF,TGTGCCAGCAGCCACAGAGGACTAGCGGGGGGGAGCACAGATACGCAGTATTTT
TRBD1,TRBV5-5,TRBJ2-7,NA,CASSGGQVSYEQYF,TGTGCCAGCAGCGGCGGACAGGTCTCCTACGAGCAGTACTTC
NA,TRBV3-1/TRBV3-2,TRBJ2-5,NA,CASSQQARVGETQYF,TGTGCCAGCAGCCAACAAGCCAGGGTCGGGGAGACCCAGTACTTC
TRBD2,TRBV29-1,TRBJ2-7,NA,CSVPQQAGGREQYF,TGCAGCGTCCCCCAGCAGGCGGGGGGTCGGGAGCAGTACTTC
TRBD1,TRBV6-2/TRBV6-3,TRBJ2-4,NA,CASSASTGGTKYF,TGTGCCAGCAGCGCATCCACAGGGGGCACCAAGTACTTC
NA,TRBV16,TRBJ2-1,NA,CASSLTLSSYNEQFF,TGTGCCAGCAGTTTGACACTTAGCTCCTACAATGAGCAGTTCTTC
NA,TRBV11-1,TRBJ1-1,once,CASSRNLLQGTEAFF,TGTGCCAGCAGCCGGAACTTGTTACAGGGTACTGAAGCTTTCTTT
NA,TRBV5-1,TRBJ2-1,NA,CASSLDFHNNEQFF,TGCGCCAGCAGCTTGGACTTTCATAACAATGAGCAGTTCTTC
NA,TRBV12-3/TRBV12-4,TRBJ1-2,NA,CASSYQNYGYTF,TGTGCCAGCAGTTATCAGAACTATGGCTACACCTTC
NA,TRBV9,TRBJ1-1,NA,CASSAVGVVNTEAFF,TGTGCCAGCAGCGCCGTCGGGGTAGTGAACACTGAAGCTTTCTTT
NA,TRBV7-8,TRBJ1-2,NA,CASSTGESGYTF,TGTGCCAGCAGTACGGGGGAGAGTGGCTACACCTTC
NA,TRBV5-1,TRBJ2-5,NA,CASSSGRDSIETQYF,TGCGCCAGCAGCTCAGGCCGGGACTCAATAGAGACCCAGTACTTC
TRBD2,TRBV19,TRBJ2-5,NA,CASSIVLLAGNKETQYF,TGTGCCAGTAGTATAGTCTTACTAGCGGGGAATAAAGAGACCCAGTACTTC
TRBD1,TRBV3-1/TRBV3-2,TRBJ2-5,NA,CASSPSPQTGQETQYF,TGTGCCAGCAGTCCTAGCCCGCAGACAGGGCAAGAGACCCAGTACTTC